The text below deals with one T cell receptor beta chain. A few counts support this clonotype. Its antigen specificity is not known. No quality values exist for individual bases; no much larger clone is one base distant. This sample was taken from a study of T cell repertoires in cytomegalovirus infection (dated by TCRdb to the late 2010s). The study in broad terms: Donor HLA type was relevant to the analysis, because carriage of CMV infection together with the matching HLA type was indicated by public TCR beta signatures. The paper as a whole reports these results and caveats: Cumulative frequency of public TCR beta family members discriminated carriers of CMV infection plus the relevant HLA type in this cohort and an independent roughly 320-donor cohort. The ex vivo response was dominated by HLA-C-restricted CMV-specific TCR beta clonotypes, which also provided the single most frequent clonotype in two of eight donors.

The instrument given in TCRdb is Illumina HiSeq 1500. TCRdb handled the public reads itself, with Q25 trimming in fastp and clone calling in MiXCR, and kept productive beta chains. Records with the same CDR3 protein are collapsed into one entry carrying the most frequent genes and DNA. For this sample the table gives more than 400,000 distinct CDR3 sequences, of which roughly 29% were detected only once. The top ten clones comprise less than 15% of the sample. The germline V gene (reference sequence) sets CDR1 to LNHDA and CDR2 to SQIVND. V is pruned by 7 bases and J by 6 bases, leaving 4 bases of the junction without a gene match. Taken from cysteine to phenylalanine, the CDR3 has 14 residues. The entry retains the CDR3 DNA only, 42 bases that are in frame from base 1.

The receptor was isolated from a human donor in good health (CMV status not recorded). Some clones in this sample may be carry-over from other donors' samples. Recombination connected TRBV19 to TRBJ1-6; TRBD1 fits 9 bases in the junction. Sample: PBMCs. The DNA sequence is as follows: TGTGCCAGTACAAGGACAGGGGTTAATTCACCCCTCCACTTT. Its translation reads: CASTRTGVNSPLHF.